Here is one T cell receptor beta chain with its context. Antigen specificity is unknown. Assay used: immunoSEQ multiplex PCR; TCRdb lists only in-frame clones, some missing. The sample comprises fewer than 300,000 clones, 85% to 95% of which are singletons, and around 0.5% rests with the top ten. This entry belongs to a study of T cell responses to AZD1222 COVID-19 vaccine. The wider study: Second-dose intervals of approximately 4 or approximately 12 weeks were pooled. The study's findings and limits: Clonal diversity was possibly underestimated; the donors were predominantly white British and more often female. CD4 TCRs associated with vaccination spanned spike, dominating at 160-218 and 743-854.

The CDR3 has 17 residues. V lost 3 bases to trimming and J lost 0 bases; unmatched junction nucleotides: 7. Germline V gene lookup returns CDR1 LNHDA and CDR2 SQIVND (reference sequence). The input for sequencing was peripheral blood, taken on day 0 of AZD1222 vaccination. The rearrangement links TRBV19 to TRBJ2-1, with TRBD1 matching 8 bases. The clonotype comes from an adult in good health. CDR3 residues: CASSIPRQGFSYNEQFF. The CDR3 nucleotides are TGTGCCAGTAGTATCCCTAGACAGGGGTTCTCCTACAATGAGCAGTTCTTC.